This paragraph reports one TCR beta chain. This clonotype has only a few counts. Its cognate antigen has yet to be identified. Base qualities are missing; no much larger clone stands one base away. Starting from about 500 ng total RNA, TCRbeta-specific cDNA was produced by reverse transcription with a constant-region primer and ProtoScript II reverse transcriptase. TCRbeta libraries were built with three nested multiplex PCR rounds, a slightly modified ARM-PCR procedure. The first two PCR rounds used multiplex TRBV1-TRBV30 forward primers with a Cbeta reverse primer, each for 10 cycles. Sample barcodes and Illumina adapters were added in a final 25-cycle PCR using Deep VentR polymerase. Before sequencing, amplicons of 200-500 bp were purified from gel using a QIAquick gel extraction kit. An Illumina HiSeq 2500 was used to sequence the TCRbeta amplicons with 250-bp paired-end reads. Turning to the authors' computational methods: Quality trimming of reads was performed with Trimmomatic v0.33, and paired reads were merged with FLASH v1.2.11 so that full CDR3 sequences could be recovered. V, D and J germline segments were assigned to the rearranged TCRbeta sequences by MiGEC v1.2.1b. Clonotype statistics, along with Shannon-Wiener diversity indices, were calculated using VDJtools v1.0.0. To reduce sampling bias, subsequent analyses other than the diversity analysis used only the 250 most abundant clonotypes in each sample. Starting from the raw public reads, TCRdb applied fastp trimming at Q25, assembled clones with MiXCR and retained in-frame beta chains. Every entry covers one CDR3 protein and lists the most common genes and DNA from its rows. These V and J calls rely on TCRdb rather than the paper's analysis. The table for this sample lists hundreds of thousands of distinct CDR3 sequences; approximately 58% of them were counted only once. The ten largest account for more than 15% of the sample.

CDR3 length: 14 amino acids, cysteine to phenylalanine. Only CDR3 DNA is held: 42 bases, read in frame from base 1. V is cut back by 3 bases and J by 6 bases, with 7 bases in the junction unmatched. CDR1 and CDR2 are read off the germline V gene as SQVTM and ANQGSEA. This record belongs to a study of tumor-infiltrating lymphocytes in primary liver carcinoma (dated by TCRdb to about 2017). Regarding the study in general: Surgical resection was performed in China between late 2015 and March 2016 on several patients with histopathologically diagnosed primary liver carcinoma. Hepatocellular carcinoma (four) or combined HCC and intrahepatic cholangiocarcinoma (one) was present in the five patients, who were three men and two women aged 30 to 69 years. The five patients had tumors of stage T1-T3 N0M0, with maximum diameters ranging from 4.2 to 10 cm. Each sample produced roughly 3.65 to 7.5 million productive TCRbeta reads, and read depth showed no significant difference between tissue types. The study combined TCRbeta repertoire sequencing, expression microarrays and whole-exome sequencing across five regions of each liver tumor, with adjacent normal tissue and blood. A total of 35 specimens from 5 patients, comprising about 25 tumor regions, 5 adjacent noncancerous liver tissues and 5 peripheral blood samples, were covered by TCRbeta repertoire sequencing. Reproducibility between technical replicate repertoires was high, with correlation coefficients above 0.95 and mean shared-clone rates roughly 0.87.

TRIzol reagent was used to extract blood RNA from unsorted whole blood, while the DNeasy Blood & Tissue kit provided the germline DNA. Chronic HBV infection was present in the patients, and the patients were treatment-naive at sampling. Before surgery, about 4 milliliters of peripheral blood were collected into K2EDTA tubes. What the study reported, not specific to this receptor: A significantly larger repertoire fraction was made up by the top 250 clones in tumors than in blood (p = 0.039). Only the TCR beta chain was sequenced, which likely underestimates true repertoire diversity because unpaired alpha chains were not captured. Since the samples were bulk and unsorted, there was no way to compare CD4+ and CD8+ T cell repertoires. Only five patients were included in the study, and the authors note that the findings should be validated in a larger study. Consistent with antigen-driven expansion, pairs of tumor regions showed higher repertoire overlap (mean roughly 35%) than either tumor-adjacent pairs (around 17%) or tumor-blood pairs (approximately 14%).

The sample taken for sequencing was peripheral blood. The chain was built from TRBV29-1 and TRBJ1-2; 10 bases in the middle match TRBD1. The clonotype originates from a woman aged 25 to 45 with primary liver carcinoma and hepatitis B virus infection. The nucleotide sequence is TGCAGCGTTGACGGGGGACAGGGGAAAGATGGCTACACCTTC. This codes for CSVDGGQGKDGYTF.